What follows are 27 T cell receptor beta chains derived from one specimen sequenced in a study of shared clonotypes between healthy human individuals. Only in-frame clones appear in the TCRdb table, and some are missing; sequencing was by immunoSEQ multiplex PCR. The sample consists of about 2.3 million clones, 93% of them appearing once. The sample was naive CD4+ T cells from PBMCs. Stated subset: CD45RA+ positively selected. The receptors shown here come from a man aged 18 to 35 in good health. Some clones in this sample may be carry-over from other donors' samples.

The V call is TRBV10-2, the J call TRBJ2-3, with D possibly being TRBD2 (7 bases). The CDR3 sequence is 17 residues long. Trimming removed 2 bases at V and 0 bases at J, with 15 bases between. Per the germline V gene, CDR1 is WSHSY and CDR2 is SAAADI. The CDR3 DNA reads as TGCGCCAGCAGTGAGGGGCGGGGGCGGGTTAGCACAGATACGCAGTATTTT. Protein product: CASSEGRGRVSTDTQYF.

The genes are TRBV7-2 and TRBJ2-7; weak D call: TRBD1 (5 bases). V was pared by 2 bases and J by 2 bases, with 7 bases between. CDR1 SGHTA and CDR2 FQGNSA come from the germline V gene. This CDR3 region has 13 residues. The CDR3 loop is CASSLRGTYEQYF. The DNA for the CDR3 is TGTGCCAGCAGCTTAAGGGGTACCTACGAGCAGTACTTC. Full variable domain (outside the CDR3, taken from reference TRBV7-2 and TRBJ2-7): GAGVSQSPSNKVTEKGKDVELRCDPISGHTALYWYRQSLGQGLEFLIYFQGNSAPDKSGLPSDRFSAERTGGSVSTLTIQRTQQEDSAVYLCASSLRGTYEQYFGPGTRLTVT.

J is TRBJ2-7 and V is TRBV7-2; D uncertain. The CDR3 totals 16 residues. Germline loops: CDR1 SGHTA, CDR2 FQGNSA. V dropped 2 bases and J dropped 2 bases, with 16 bases sitting between them. The CDR3: CASSLTSITEPYEQYF. The DNA of the CDR3 is TGTGCCAGCAGCTTAACCAGTATCACGGAACCCTACGAGCAGTACTTC.

This clone was counted only a few times. This CDR3 is also generated by other DNA sequences in the sample. V is TRBV6-5 and J is TRBJ1-5; D call uncertain. The CDR3 is 13 residues long. Trimming shortened V by 0 bases and J by 7 bases, and 7 bases separated the two germline ends. Germline V CDR1 and CDR2: MNHEY, SVGAGI. Written as DNA, the CDR3 is TGTGCCAGCAGTTACTCGTCGGGGCAGCCCCAGCATTTT. Its protein is CASSYSSGQPQHF.

The gene calls are TRBV7-9 and TRBJ2-2; the D is unclear. This CDR3 spans 15 amino acids. V was cut by 3 bases and J by 4 bases, with 12 bases left in between. The germline V gene has CDR1 SEHNR and CDR2 FQNEAQ (reference sequence). CDR3 in amino acids: CASSLYLHSTGELFF. CDR3 in DNA: TGTGCCAGCAGCTTGTATCTGCATAGCACCGGGGAGCTGTTTTTT.

This chain links TRBV6-4 with TRBJ2-1, with D possibly being TRBD1 (6 bases). This CDR3 region has 15 residues. Looked up from germline, CDR1 is MRHNA and CDR2 is SNTAGT. Deletions cut 5 bases from V and 8 bases from J, with 19 bases between. The CDR3 loop reads CASSFGTSTRDEQFF. The CDR3, as DNA: TGTGCCAGCAGTTTCGGGACATCCACCCGGGATGAGCAGTTCTTC.

The chain joins TRBV14 to TRBJ1-6, with 9 nucleotides matching TRBD1. This CDR3 contains 15 residues. V dropped 3 bases and J dropped 10; count of bases not matched to a gene: 7. Germline CDR1 SGHDN, CDR2 FVKESK. CDR3: CASSQNTGGRSPLHF. The CDR3 region has the DNA TGTGCCAGCAGCCAGAATACAGGGGGCCGGTCACCCCTCCACTTT.

The chain combines TRBV4-2 with TRBJ2-3, with D unclear. The CDR3 sequence is 16 residues long. Germline V gene data show CDR1 as LGHNA and CDR2 as YNFKEQ. V was trimmed by 0 bases and J by 4 bases, leaving 14 bases between them. CDR3 residues: CASSQEASSPADTQYF. The CDR3 DNA sequence: TGTGCCAGCAGCCAAGAGGCGAGCAGCCCGGCAGATACGCAGTATTTT.

The J gene is TRBJ1-4, the V gene TRBV7-3, with unresolved D. Trimming left V 5 bases short and J 5 bases short, with 9 bases between. The CDR3 runs 13 residues. Germline-derived CDR1 and CDR2 are SGHTA and FQGTGA. The CDR3 DNA follows: TGTGCCAGCAGCCCCGACGGGAATGAAAAACTGTTTTTT. The encoded protein is CASSPDGNEKLFF. Filled out from reference TRBV7-3 and TRBJ1-4, the complete variable domain reads GAGVSQTPSNKVTEKGKYVELRCDPISGHTALYWYRQSLGQGPEFLIYFQGTGAADDSGLPNDRFFAVRPEGSVSTLKIQRTERGDSAVYLCASSPDGNEKLFFGSGTQLSVL.

V and J are TRBV9 and TRBJ1-3, with unresolved D. V lost 0 bases and J 1 base, leaving 17 bases between the germline ends. This CDR3 is built from 18 residues. Germline assignment: CDR1 SGDLS and CDR2 YYNGEE. The CDR3 nucleotides are TGTGCCAGCAGCGTAGTCGACGCTGCGACAAGGTCTGGAAACACCATATATTTT. It is translated as CASSVVDAATRSGNTIYF.

For this clone: The same CDR3 can be traced to other DNA sequences in this sample. The chain links TRBV10-3 to TRBJ1-4, with D perhaps matching TRBD1 (5 bases). In germline, CDR1 is ENHRY, CDR2 SYGVKD. The CDR3 has 13 amino acids. The ends were cut back, 2 bases at V and 7 bases at J, with 8 bases in the middle. CDR3 sequence reads: CAISERGGEKLFF. CDR3 sequence (DNA): TGTGCCATCAGTGAGCGGGGGGGTGAAAAACTGTTTTTT.

This clone was seen only once. Other DNA sequences of this sample code for an identical CDR3. The V call is TRBV28, the J call TRBJ2-7; TRBD2 might be the D (6 bases). V lost 3 bases, J lost 2 bases, and 11 bases lay in between. The CDR3 is 14 amino acids. Germline values: CDR1 MDHEN, CDR2 SYDVKM. The CDR3 DNA is TGTGCCAGCAGTTTGCCGGGAGCGGCCTACGAGCAGTACTTC. Translating it yields CASSLPGAAYEQYF. Full variable domain (missing parts from reference TRBV28 and TRBJ2-7): DVKVTQSSRYLVKRTGEKVFLECVQDMDHENMFWYRQDPGLGLRLIYFSYDVKMKEKGDIPEGYSVSREKKERFSLILESASTNQTSMYLCASSLPGAAYEQYFGPGTRLTVT.

The chain combines TRBV9 with TRBJ2-1; 10 positions agree with TRBD1. The CDR3 has 17 residues. V shed 3 bases and J 0 bases; nucleotides not matched to a gene: 6. Germline CDR1 SGDLS, CDR2 YYNGEE. The CDR3 here is CASSASTGGGSYNEQFF. In nucleotides, the CDR3 is TGTGCCAGCAGCGCCTCGACAGGGGGCGGCTCCTACAATGAGCAGTTCTTC.

V usage is TRBV5-1 and J usage is TRBJ2-6, with D unresolved. Between the trimmed V and J ends, which lost 1 base and 0 bases, there was a span of 14 bases. The germline gives CDR1 SGHRS, CDR2 YFSETQ. The CDR3 is 18 residues long. The CDR3 bases are TGCGCCAGCAGCTTGACATATCGGCGGAACTCTGGGGCCAACGTCCTGACTTTC. Its translation is CASSLTYRRNSGANVLTF.

This chain links TRBV5-4 with TRBJ2-1; D is possibly TRBD1 or TRBD2 (6 bases each). V lost 5 bases to trimming and J lost 3 bases, with 18 bases between them. Germline V gives CDR1 SGHNT, CDR2 YYREEE (reference sequence). This CDR3 contains 16 residues. CDR3 sequence reads: CASRWTAGGYYNEQFF. The DNA for the CDR3 is TGTGCCAGCAGGTGGACAGCCGGGGGCTACTACAATGAGCAGTTCTTC.

The chain employs TRBV28 and TRBJ2-7, with D maybe TRBD1 (6 bases). V lost 8 bases and J lost 3, with 11 bases in between. The CDR3 runs to 12 residues. Germline V CDR1 and CDR2: MDHEN, SYDVKM. The CDR3 region is CASYGRGYEQYF. DNA for the CDR3: TGTGCCAGCTATGGCAGGGGCTACGAGCAGTACTTC.

The CDR3 is CASSSTGGLHEQYF. Here the CDR3 DNA reads TGTGCCAGCAGTTCGACAGGGGGTCTCCACGAGCAGTACTTC. V is TRBV6-6 and J is TRBJ2-7; TRBD1 agrees at 9 bases. This CDR3 has 14 residues. V lost 4 bases, J lost 5 bases, and 6 bases stayed unmatched. CDR1 is MNHNY and CDR2 is SVGAGI in the germline V gene (reference sequence).

CDR3 nucleotides: TGTGCCAGCCGGGACAGCCTCCAGTTGGGTACGCAGTATTTT. Its protein is CASRDSLQLGTQYF. The V call is TRBV2, the J call TRBJ2-3; 7 bases agree with TRBD1. The V gene's germline CDR1 is SNHLY and CDR2 FYNNEI. The CDR3 consists of 14 residues. The junction had 13 bases not matched to a gene; V was cut back by 8 bases and J by 8 bases.

The chain joins TRBV5-8 to TRBJ2-2; 7 bases align to TRBD2. The V segment lost 4 bases and the J segment 6 bases; nucleotides outside the gene matches: 12. The CDR3 extends over 16 amino acids. The germline V gene has CDR1 SGHTS and CDR2 YDEGEE. The CDR3 coding sequence is TGTGCCAGCAGCCCCTGGGGGGGAGAAGGTCCCGGGGAGCTGTTTTTT. Translating it yields CASSPWGGEGPGELFF.

Of note for this clone: The junction does not match germline at one end; this may be a read error. The chain joins TRBV5-1 to TRBJ2-2, with 9 bases identical to TRBD2. CDR3 length: 16 amino acids. Germline-derived CDR1 and CDR2 are SGHRS and YFSETQ. The CDR3 nucleotides are TGCGCCAGCAGCTTGGCCCCTAGCGGGAACGCCGGGGAGCTGTTTTTT. It codes for CASSLAPSGNAGELFF.

The chain combines TRBV5-6 with TRBJ2-5; D unclear. The V gene's germline CDR1 is SGHDT and CDR2 YYEEEE. With 4 bases removed from V and 6 bases from J, the gap between germline ends came to 7 bases. The CDR3 is made up of 11 amino acids. CDR3 amino acids: CASSLRKTQYF. Written as DNA, the CDR3 is TGTGCCAGCAGCCTACGAAAGACCCAGTACTTC.

The CDR3 is CASSGQLETQYF. CDR3 coding DNA: TGCGCCAGCAGCGGACAGTTAGAGACCCAGTACTTC. The chain has TRBV5-1 and TRBJ2-5, with D possibly TRBD1 on 6 matching bases. The CDR3 totals 12 residues. Trimming removed 4 bases from V and 4 bases from J, with 8 bases in between. Looked up from germline, CDR1 is SGHRS and CDR2 is YFSETQ.

The chain is built from TRBV28 and TRBJ1-2; D unclear. The CDR3 covers 13 residues. V was trimmed by 4 bases and J by 8 bases, leaving 14 bases between them. CDR1 and CDR2 (germline): MDHEN, SYDVKM. The chain's CDR3 is CASSSPSRKGYTF. In DNA, the CDR3 is TGTGCCAGCAGTTCCCCGTCTCGGAAGGGCTACACCTTC.

The CDR3: CASSLGSGRAQFNEQFF. In DNA, the CDR3 is TGTGCCAGCAGCTTAGGTAGCGGGAGGGCCCAATTCAATGAGCAGTTCTTC. This chain connects TRBV7-2 to TRBJ2-1; 11 positions agree with TRBD2. The J segment lost 6 bases and the V segment lost 1 base, leaving 8 bases of the junction unmatched. The CDR3 has 17 residues. Germline CDR1 is SGHTA and CDR2 is FQGNSA. Combining the CDR3 with reference TRBV7-2 and TRBJ2-1 gives the whole variable domain GAGVSQSPSNKVTEKGKDVELRCDPISGHTALYWYRQSLGQGLEFLIYFQGNSAPDKSGLPSDRFSAERTGGSVSTLTIQRTQQEDSAVYLCASSLGSGRAQFNEQFFGPGTRLTVL.

This clone has only one observation. This chain connects TRBV7-8 to TRBJ1-5; 9 positions agree with TRBD1. Germline V gene sequence: CDR1 SGHVS, CDR2 FQNEAQ. The CDR3 totals 17 residues. The trim removed 4 bases at V and 0 bases at J, leaving 7 bases unmatched. CDR3 coding DNA: TGTGCCAGCAGCTCGGGACAGGGCGCACTTAGCAATCAGCCCCAGCATTTT. Translated, it gives CASSSGQGALSNQPQHF.

A single count supports this clone. V and J are TRBV9 and TRBJ2-1; tentative D call: TRBD1 (6 bases). The germline V gene encodes CDR1 SGDLS and CDR2 YYNGEE. V lost 4 bases and J lost 7, with 21 bases in between. The CDR3 is 16 amino acids. DNA of the CDR3: TGTGCCAGCAGCCCTCAAAACAGGGCCCCGCCAAATGAGCAGTTCTTC. Translating it yields CASSPQNRAPPNEQFF.

J is TRBJ1-3 and V is TRBV6-1; D gene uncertain. The germline V gene has CDR1 MNHNS and CDR2 SASEGT. The CDR3 contains 13 residues. V was clipped by 4 bases and J by 2 bases, with 6 bases between them. The CDR3 is CASSVDPGNTIYF. The CDR3 DNA sequence: TGTGCCAGCAGTGTCGATCCTGGAAACACCATATATTTT.